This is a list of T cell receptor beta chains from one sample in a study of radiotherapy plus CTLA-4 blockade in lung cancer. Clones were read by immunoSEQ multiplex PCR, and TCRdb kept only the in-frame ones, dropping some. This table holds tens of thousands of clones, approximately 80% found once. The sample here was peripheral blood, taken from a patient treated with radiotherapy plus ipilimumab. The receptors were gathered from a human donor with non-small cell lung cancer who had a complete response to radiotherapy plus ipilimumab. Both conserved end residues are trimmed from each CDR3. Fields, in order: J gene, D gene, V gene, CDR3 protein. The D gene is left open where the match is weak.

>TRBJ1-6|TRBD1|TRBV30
AFQSGTGVFGSLSYNSPLH
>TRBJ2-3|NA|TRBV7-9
ASSLAQGDTQY
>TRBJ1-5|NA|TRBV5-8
ASSSIQPQH
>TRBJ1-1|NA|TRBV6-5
ASSYSQDPTEAF
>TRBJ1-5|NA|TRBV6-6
ASNVQGGPQH
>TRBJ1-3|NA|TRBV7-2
ASSLVGDPGNTIY
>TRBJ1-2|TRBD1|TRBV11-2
ASSLEGQGYGYT
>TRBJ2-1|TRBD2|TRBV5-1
ASSLTSGAPGEQF
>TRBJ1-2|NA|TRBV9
ASREGEGWNYGYT
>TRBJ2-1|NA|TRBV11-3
ASSLEGAYNEQF
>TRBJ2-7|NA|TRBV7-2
ASSPGLTYEQY
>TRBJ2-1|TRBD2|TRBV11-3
ASSLEVSGSGEQF
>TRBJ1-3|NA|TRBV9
ASSGPDRTSGNTIY
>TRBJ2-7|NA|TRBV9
ASSPEGRRENEQY
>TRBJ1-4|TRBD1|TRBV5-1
ASSPPDRGEKLF
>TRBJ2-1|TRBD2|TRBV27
ASSLWLAGGNEQF
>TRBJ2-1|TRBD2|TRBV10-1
ASSGGGLAYNEQF
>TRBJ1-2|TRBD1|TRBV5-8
ASSSWGQGSRDYGYT
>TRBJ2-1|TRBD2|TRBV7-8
ASSFPGGPSEQF
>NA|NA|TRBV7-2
ASSLDSASSYEQY
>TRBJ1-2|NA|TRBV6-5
ASKKINYGYT
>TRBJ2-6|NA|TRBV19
ASTPPRGTGANVLT
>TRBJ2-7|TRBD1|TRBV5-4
ASTKSGTGNYEQY
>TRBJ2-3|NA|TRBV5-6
ASSLNGGSTDTQY
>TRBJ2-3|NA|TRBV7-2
ASSFGGHTDTQY
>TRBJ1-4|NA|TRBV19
ASSIRDTNEKLF
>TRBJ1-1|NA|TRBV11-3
ASSLGGNTEAF
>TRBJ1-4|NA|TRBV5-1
ASSLELGRVEKLF
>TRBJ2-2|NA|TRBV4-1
ASSPGTPNTGELF